The 26 T cell receptor beta chains given below trace back to one sample, sequenced in a study of cytomegalovirus exposure and HLA in healthy donors. Both 60 Vbeta primers and 13 Jbeta primers went into the PCR. Measured with immunoSEQ multiplex PCR; TCRdb has only the in-frame clones, and not every one. The data contain about 85,000 clones, 80% of them seen just once; the ten biggest clones take up approximately 29%. The specimen was PBMCs. Every receptor here comes from a man between 50 and 59 years old in good health and CMV-seropositive.

The rearrangement links TRBV7-9 to TRBJ2-3, with 8 bases aligning to TRBD2. V lost 0 bases and J lost 3; bases outside the gene matches: 2. Germline V gene lookup returns CDR1 SEHNR and CDR2 FQNEAQ (reference sequence). This CDR3 has 15 residues. CDR3 coding DNA: TGTGCCAGCAGCTTAGCGGCGGGGGGTACAGATACGCAGTATTTT. The encoded protein is CASSLAAGGTDTQYF.

The V call is TRBV10-3, the J call TRBJ2-1, with no clear D. V lost 8 bases and J 5 bases, leaving 10 bases between the germline ends. Germline values: CDR1 ENHRY, CDR2 SYGVKD. The CDR3 contains 12 residues. Here the CDR3 DNA reads TGTGCCATCGCAGATAATAACAATGAGCAGTTCTTC. It specifies CAIADNNNEQFF.

The chain is built from TRBV2 and TRBJ1-6; tentative D call: TRBD1 (5 bases). The CDR3 is 15 amino acids. The V end lost 6 bases, the J end lost 5 bases, and 14 bases lay between the germline ends. Germline V gives CDR1 SNHLY, CDR2 FYNNEI. This chain's CDR3 is CASRTATGDNSPLHF. The CDR3 bases are TGTGCCAGCAGGACAGCCACGGGGGATAATTCACCCCTCCACTTT.

A note on this clone: A junction end diverges from the germline sequence, so it may reflect a read error. The J gene is TRBJ2-7, the V gene TRBV7-9, with TRBD2 identical over 7 bases. The V gene's germline CDR1 is SEHNR and CDR2 FQNEAQ (reference sequence). CDR3 length equals 13 residues. The CDR3: CSSSLVTSHEQYF. The CDR3 DNA follows: TGTTCCAGCAGCTTAGTGACTAGCCACGAGCAGTACTTC.

This chain links TRBV27 with TRBJ2-3, with 8 bases identical to TRBD2. The CDR3 runs 15 residues. Trimming removed 8 bases from V and 1 base from J; junction bases left unmatched: 8. In germline, CDR1 is MNHEY, CDR2 SMNVEV (reference sequence). The CDR3 region has the DNA TGTGCCAGCCAACCCGGTAGCGGGGGCACAGATACGCAGTATTTT. It encodes CASQPGSGGTDTQYF.

In its sample, this clone was seen once. The same CDR3 can be traced to other DNA sequences in this sample. The V call is TRBV19, the J call TRBJ2-1, with TRBD1 identical over 8 bases. The junction had 3 bases not matched to a gene; V was cut back by 6 bases and J by 5 bases. CDR3 length: 13 residues. Germline V gene sequence: CDR1 LNHDA, CDR2 SQIVND (reference sequence). The DNA of the CDR3 is TGTGCCAGTAGCCGGACAGGGAACAATGAGCAGTTCTTC. Translating it yields CASSRTGNNEQFF.

The chain uses TRBV7-7 and TRBJ1-1; D perhaps matches TRBD1 (5 bases). V gave up 3 bases and J gave up 2 bases, with 7 bases separating them. The CDR3 spans 13 residues. Germline CDR1 is SSHAT and CDR2 is FNYEAQ (reference sequence). The CDR3 sequence: CASSFRTNTEAFF. The CDR3, as DNA: TGTGCCAGCAGCTTCCGGACAAACACTGAAGCTTTCTTT.

This chain joins TRBV6-1 and TRBJ2-5; no reliable D call. Near its end, the DNA agrees better with TRBJ2-7, so the J call may be wrong. The CDR3 spans 13 residues. Per the germline V gene, CDR1 is MNHNS and CDR2 is SASEGT. As DNA, the CDR3 is TGTGCCAGCAGTGTTATAGCCGCCTACGAGCAGTACTTC. It encodes CASSVIAAYEQYF.

This clone was observed a few times. The chain couples TRBV5-6 to TRBJ2-1, with 9 bases fitting TRBD2. The CDR3 is 14 amino acids. CDR1 is SGHDT and CDR2 is YYEEEE in the germline V gene. V was clipped by 2 bases and J by 10 bases; unmatched bases: 7. This CDR3 reads CASSFGSGRSEQFF. CDR3 coding DNA: TGTGCCAGCAGCTTTGGGAGCGGGAGGAGCGAGCAGTTCTTC.

The genes are TRBV21-1 and TRBJ2-1; TRBD1 is the table's D call and was not checked against the DNA. TRBV21-1 is tagged as a pseudogene. The CDR3 extends over 14 amino acids. This CDR3 reads CASSLFTGGTEQFF. CDR3 bases: TGTGCCAGCAGCCTCTTTACAGGGGGGACTGAGCAGTTCTTC.

The chain combines TRBV7-9 with TRBJ1-5; D is perhaps TRBD1 (5 bases). The CDR3 runs to 12 residues. Between the trimmed V and J ends, which lost 4 bases and 13 bases, there was a span of 14 bases. Per germline, CDR1 SEHNR and CDR2 FQNEAQ (reference sequence). The CDR3 spells CASSSDSPKQHF. The CDR3 nucleotides read TGTGCCAGCAGCTCCGACAGTCCAAAGCAGCATTTT. Filled out from reference TRBV7-9 and TRBJ1-5, the complete variable domain reads DTGVSQNPRHKITKRGQNVTFRCDPISEHNRLYWYRQTLGQGPEFLTYFQNEAQLEKSRLLSDRFSAERPKGSFSTLEIQRTEQGDSAMYLCASSSDSPKQHFGDGTRLSIL.

In DNA, the CDR3 is TGCGGTATGGTCACTAGCGGGAGCTACAATGAGCAGTTCTTC. This translates into CGMVTSGSYNEQFF. V is TRBV29-1 and J is TRBJ2-1; 11 bases match TRBD2. Germline loops: CDR1 SQVTM, CDR2 ANQGSEA. This CDR3 region has 14 residues.

The chain couples TRBV6-1 to TRBJ2-5; D is uncertain. This CDR3 has 8 residues. V dropped 9 bases and J dropped 14 bases, with 10 bases sitting between them. Germline V gene data show CDR1 as MNHNS and CDR2 as SASEGT. CDR3 nucleotide sequence: TGTGCCAGAAACCTATTTTACTTC. Translated: CARNLFYF.

This clone was seen more than once but under ten times. The genes are TRBV11-3 and TRBJ2-1, with 10 bases aligning to TRBD2. With 5 bases clipped from V and 2 bases from J, the junction kept 6 bases outside the gene matches. From germline, CDR1 is SGHNT and CDR2 YENEEA. The CDR3 spans 16 residues. CDR3: CASSPSSGRPYNEQFF. The CDR3 DNA follows: TGTGCCAGCAGCCCCAGTAGCGGGAGGCCCTACAATGAGCAGTTCTTC.

The rearrangement uses TRBV5-1 and TRBJ2-7, with TRBD2 matching 7 bases. The CDR3 has 13 residues. The germline gives CDR1 SGHRS, CDR2 YFSETQ. J lost 3 bases, V lost 6 bases, and 6 bases had no gene match. The CDR3 region is CASNDGGSYEQYF. In nucleotides, the CDR3 is TGCGCCAGCAACGACGGGGGGAGCTACGAGCAGTACTTC.

This chain connects TRBV5-1 to TRBJ2-7, with a possible D match to TRBD1 (5 bases). This CDR3 comprises 14 residues. Trimming stripped 3 bases from V and 0 bases from J, with 10 bases between. Germline values: CDR1 SGHRS, CDR2 YFSETQ. DNA of the CDR3: TGCGCCAGCAGCTCTCCAGGGCTCTCCTACGAGCAGTACTTC. This codes for CASSSPGLSYEQYF.

J is TRBJ2-1 and V is TRBV19; D may be TRBD1 (6 bases). Germline assignment: CDR1 LNHDA and CDR2 SQIVND (reference sequence). The CDR3 sequence is 15 residues long. V was clipped by 3 bases and J by 1 base, with 10 bases between them. This CDR3 is CASSMTGISYNEQFF. CDR3 sequence (DNA): TGTGCCAGTAGTATGACAGGTATATCCTACAATGAGCAGTTCTTC.

The chain is built from TRBV19 and TRBJ1-1; D is perhaps TRBD1 (5 bases). The CDR3 has 15 residues. CDR1 LNHDA and CDR2 SQIVND come from the germline V gene (reference sequence). V lost 7 bases to trimming and J lost 0 bases, with 15 bases between them. In DNA form, the CDR3 reads TGTGCCAGTACCGACAGCACAGATTTGAACACTGAAGCTTTCTTT. Its translation: CASTDSTDLNTEAFF.

The chain is built from TRBV5-5 and TRBJ1-2; the D gene is possibly TRBD1 (6 bases). The length of the CDR3 is 16 residues. The V gene lost 0 bases and the J gene lost 3 bases, with 15 bases spanning the gap. The germline V gene has CDR1 SGHKS and CDR2 YYEKEE (reference sequence). The CDR3 DNA follows: TGTGCCAGCAGCTTGGCCCCGGCAGGGACATACTATGGCTACACCTTC. It specifies CASSLAPAGTYYGYTF.

The chain has TRBV4-1 and TRBJ1-3; TRBD1 matches at 9 bases. J gave up 3 bases and V 3 bases, and 9 bases lay outside the gene matches. This CDR3 contains 17 residues. The germline gives CDR1 MGHRA, CDR2 YSYEKL. The CDR3 DNA reads TGCGCCAGCAGCCAGACAACCACAGGGGGCATTGGAAACACCATATATTTT. Its translation: CASSQTTTGGIGNTIYF.

The chain uses TRBV5-6 and TRBJ2-7; 7 bases line up with TRBD2. The length of the CDR3 is 12 residues. Unmatched junction bases numbered 7, after V lost 5 bases and J lost 8 bases. Germline loops: CDR1 SGHDT, CDR2 YYEEEE. CDR3 sequence reads: CASSTPGGQQYF. The CDR3 DNA reads TGTGCCAGCAGTACGCCGGGGGGACAGCAGTACTTC.

As concerns this clone: At one end the junction does not follow the germline gene, possibly because of a read error. The rearrangement joins TRBV7-9 to TRBJ1-2, with TRBD1 matching over 7 bases. Germline V lookup: CDR1 SEHNR, CDR2 FQNEAQ (reference sequence). There are 13 residues in the CDR3. The CDR3 reads CASSLRQGGLSSF. The CDR3 DNA reads TGTGCCAGCAGCTTAAGACAGGGTGGTTTGTCGTCCTTC. The entire variable domain, with the rest obtained from reference TRBV7-9 and TRBJ1-2, is as follows: DTGVSQNPRHKITKRGQNVTFRCDPISEHNRLYWYRQTLGQGPEFLTYFQNEAQLEKSRLLSDRFSAERPKGSFSTLEIQRTEQGDSAMYLCASSLRQGGLSSFGSGTRLTVV.

The chain employs TRBV19 and TRBJ2-1; TRBD1 is a possible D gene (6 bases). The CDR3 is made up of 10 amino acids. The ends were cut back, 10 bases at V and 11 bases at J, with 12 bases in the middle. The germline V gene has CDR1 LNHDA and CDR2 SQIVND (reference sequence). CDR3 protein: CATGAQKQFF. The CDR3, as DNA: TGTGCCACAGGGGCACAAAAGCAGTTCTTC.

The chain carries TRBV7-9 and TRBJ2-1; D possibly corresponds to TRBD1 (7 bases). The germline V gene encodes CDR1 SEHNR and CDR2 FQNEAQ (reference sequence). With 3 bases removed from V and 7 bases from J, the gap between germline ends came to 16 bases. The CDR3 totals 15 residues. In DNA, the CDR3 is TGTGCCAGCAGCTTTGGAGGGGGCGCTCGGAATGAGCAGTTCTTC. It is translated as CASSFGGGARNEQFF.

The V and J genes are TRBV29-1 and TRBJ2-3; D is unclear. V lost 5 bases, J lost 4 bases, and 13 bases lay in between. There are 13 residues in the CDR3. The germline V gene has CDR1 SQVTM and CDR2 ANQGSEA. Here the CDR3 reads CSVRNSNADTQYF. The DNA for the CDR3 is TGCAGCGTTCGAAATTCTAATGCAGATACGCAGTATTTT.

The CDR3 loop is CAWSSPVTGNTDTQYF. CDR3 DNA sequence: TGTGCCTGGAGTTCCCCCGTAACCGGGAACACAGATACGCAGTATTTT. The chain combines TRBV30 with TRBJ2-3; possibly TRBD2 for D (5 bases). Per germline, CDR1 GTSNPN and CDR2 SVGIG (reference sequence). Trimming took 2 bases from V and 2 from J, leaving 17 bases between them. The CDR3 consists of 16 residues. The entire variable domain, with the rest obtained from reference TRBV30 and TRBJ2-3, is as follows: SQTIHQWPATLVQPVGSPLSLECTVEGTSNPNLYWYRQAAGRGLQLLFYSVGIGQISSEVPQNLSASRPQDRQFILSSKKLLLSDSGFYLCAWSSPVTGNTDTQYFGPGTRLTVL.